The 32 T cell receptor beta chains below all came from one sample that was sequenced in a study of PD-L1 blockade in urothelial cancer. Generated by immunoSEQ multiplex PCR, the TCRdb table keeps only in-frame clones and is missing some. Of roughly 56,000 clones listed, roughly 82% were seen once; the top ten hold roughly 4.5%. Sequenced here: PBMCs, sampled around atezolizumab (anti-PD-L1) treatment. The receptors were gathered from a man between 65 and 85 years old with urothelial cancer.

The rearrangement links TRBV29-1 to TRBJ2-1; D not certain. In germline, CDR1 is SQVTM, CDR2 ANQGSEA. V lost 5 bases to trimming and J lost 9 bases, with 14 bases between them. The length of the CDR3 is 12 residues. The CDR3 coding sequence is TGCAGCGTTCGGTCGATCGGTTCTGAGCAGTTCTTC. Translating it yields CSVRSIGSEQFF.

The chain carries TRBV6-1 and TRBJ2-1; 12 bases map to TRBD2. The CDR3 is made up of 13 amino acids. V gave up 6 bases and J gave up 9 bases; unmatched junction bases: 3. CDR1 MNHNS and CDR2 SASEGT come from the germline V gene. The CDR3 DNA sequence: TGTGCCAGCAGCCGACTAGCGGGAGTTGAGCAGTTCTTC. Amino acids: CASSRLAGVEQFF.

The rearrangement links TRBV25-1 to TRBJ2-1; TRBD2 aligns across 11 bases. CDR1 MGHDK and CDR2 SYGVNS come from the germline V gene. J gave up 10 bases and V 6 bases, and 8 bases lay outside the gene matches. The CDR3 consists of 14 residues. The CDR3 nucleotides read TGTGCCAGCAGGGCGGGACTAGCGGAGGGGGAGCAGTTCTTC. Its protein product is CASRAGLAEGEQFF.

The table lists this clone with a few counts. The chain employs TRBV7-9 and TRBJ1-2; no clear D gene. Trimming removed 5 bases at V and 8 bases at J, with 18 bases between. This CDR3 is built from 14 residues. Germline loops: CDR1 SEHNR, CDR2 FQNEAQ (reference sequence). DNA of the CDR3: TGTGCCAGCAGCCCGGACGGCGGGATATACGGCTACACCTTC. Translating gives CASSPDGGIYGYTF.

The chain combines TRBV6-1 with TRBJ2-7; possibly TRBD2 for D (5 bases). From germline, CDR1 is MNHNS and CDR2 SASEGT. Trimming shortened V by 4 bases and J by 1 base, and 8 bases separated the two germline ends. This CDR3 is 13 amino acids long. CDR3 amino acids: CASSGGLSYEQYF. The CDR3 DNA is TGTGCCAGCAGTGGAGGGCTGTCCTACGAGCAGTACTTC.

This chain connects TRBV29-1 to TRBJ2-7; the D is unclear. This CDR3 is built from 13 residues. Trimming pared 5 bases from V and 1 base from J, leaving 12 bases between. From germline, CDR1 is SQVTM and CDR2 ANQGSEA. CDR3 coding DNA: TGCAGCGTTCTGGCACCCGTGTCCTACGAGCAGTACTTC. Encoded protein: CSVLAPVSYEQYF.

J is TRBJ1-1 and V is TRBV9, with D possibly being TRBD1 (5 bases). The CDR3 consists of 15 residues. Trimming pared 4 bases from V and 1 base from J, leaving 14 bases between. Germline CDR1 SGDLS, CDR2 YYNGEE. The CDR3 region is CASSPLGQGNTEAFF. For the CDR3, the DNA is TGTGCCAGCAGCCCTTTGGGGCAGGGGAACACTGAAGCTTTCTTT. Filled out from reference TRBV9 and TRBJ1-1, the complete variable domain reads DSGVTQTPKHLITATGQRVTLRCSPRSGDLSVYWYQQSLDQGLQFLIQYYNGEERAKGNILERFSAQQFPDLHSELNLSSLELGDSALYFCASSPLGQGNTEAFFGQGTRLTVV.

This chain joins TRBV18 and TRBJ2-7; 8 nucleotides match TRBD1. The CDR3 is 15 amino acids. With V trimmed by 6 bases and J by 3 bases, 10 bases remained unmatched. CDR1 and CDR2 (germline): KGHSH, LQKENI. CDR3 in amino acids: CASSAEAGGNYEQYF. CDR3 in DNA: TGTGCCAGCTCGGCGGAGGCAGGGGGCAACTACGAGCAGTACTTC.

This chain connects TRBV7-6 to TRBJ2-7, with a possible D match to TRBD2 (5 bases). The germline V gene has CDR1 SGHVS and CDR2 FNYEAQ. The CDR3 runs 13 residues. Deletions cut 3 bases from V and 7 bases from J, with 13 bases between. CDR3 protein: CASSFSESGEQYF. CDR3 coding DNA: TGTGCCAGCAGCTTCTCCGAGTCGGGGGAGCAGTACTTC.

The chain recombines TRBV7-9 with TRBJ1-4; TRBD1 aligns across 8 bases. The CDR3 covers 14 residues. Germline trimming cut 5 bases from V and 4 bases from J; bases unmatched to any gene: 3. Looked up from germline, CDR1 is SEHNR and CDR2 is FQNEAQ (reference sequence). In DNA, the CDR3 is TGTGCCAGCAGCCCGGGACAGGATAATGAAAAACTGTTTTTT. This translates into CASSPGQDNEKLFF.

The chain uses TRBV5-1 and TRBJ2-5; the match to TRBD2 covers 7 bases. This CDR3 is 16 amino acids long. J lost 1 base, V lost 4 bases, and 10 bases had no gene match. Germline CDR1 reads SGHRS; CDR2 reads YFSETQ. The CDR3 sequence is CASSTRGGSPQETQYF. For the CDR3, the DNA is TGCGCCAGCAGCACTCGGGGAGGGAGCCCCCAAGAGACCCAGTACTTC.

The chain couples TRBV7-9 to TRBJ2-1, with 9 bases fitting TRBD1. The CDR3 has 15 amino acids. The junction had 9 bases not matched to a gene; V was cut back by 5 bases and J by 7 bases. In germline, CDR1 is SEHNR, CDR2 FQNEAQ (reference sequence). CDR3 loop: CASSPSGTGLNEQFF. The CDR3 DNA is TGTGCCAGCAGCCCATCCGGGACAGGGCTTAATGAGCAGTTCTTC. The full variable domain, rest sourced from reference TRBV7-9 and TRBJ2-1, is DTGVSQNPRHKITKRGQNVTFRCDPISEHNRLYWYRQTLGQGPEFLTYFQNEAQLEKSRLLSDRFSAERPKGSFSTLEIQRTEQGDSAMYLCASSPSGTGLNEQFFGPGTRLTVL.

As DNA, the CDR3 is TGTGCCAGCAGTTCCCTTATGAACACTGAAGCTTTCTTT. Protein product: CASSSLMNTEAFF. The chain links TRBV27 to TRBJ1-1; D is undetermined. Germline-derived CDR1 and CDR2 are MNHEY and SMNVEV (reference sequence). Trimming took off 4 bases at V and 0 bases at J, with 6 bases between the two ends. The CDR3 is 13 amino acids.

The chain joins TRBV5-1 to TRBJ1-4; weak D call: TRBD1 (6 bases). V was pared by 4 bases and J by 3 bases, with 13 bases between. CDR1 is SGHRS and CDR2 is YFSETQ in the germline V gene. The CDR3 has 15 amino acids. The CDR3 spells CASSETRGPNEKLFF. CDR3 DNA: TGCGCCAGCAGCGAAACCAGGGGACCTAATGAAAAACTGTTTTTT.

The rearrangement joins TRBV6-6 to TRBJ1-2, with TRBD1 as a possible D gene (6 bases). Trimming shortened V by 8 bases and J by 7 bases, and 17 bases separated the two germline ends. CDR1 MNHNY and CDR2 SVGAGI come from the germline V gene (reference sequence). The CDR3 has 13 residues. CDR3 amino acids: CASQGGGVPGYTF. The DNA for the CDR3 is TGTGCCAGCCAGGGAGGGGGAGTACCTGGCTACACCTTC.

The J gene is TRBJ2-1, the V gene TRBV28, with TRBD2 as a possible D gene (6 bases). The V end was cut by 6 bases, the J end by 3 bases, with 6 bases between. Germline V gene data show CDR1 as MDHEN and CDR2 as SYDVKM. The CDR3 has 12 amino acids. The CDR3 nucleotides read TGTGCCAGCAGCGGGGGCTACAATGAGCAGTTCTTC. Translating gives CASSGGYNEQFF.

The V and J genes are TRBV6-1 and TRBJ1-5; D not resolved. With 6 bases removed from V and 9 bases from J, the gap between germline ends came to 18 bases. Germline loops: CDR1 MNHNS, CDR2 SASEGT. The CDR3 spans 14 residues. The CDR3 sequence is CASRETGGGWPQHF. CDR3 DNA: TGTGCCAGCAGGGAAACGGGTGGCGGGTGGCCCCAGCATTTT.

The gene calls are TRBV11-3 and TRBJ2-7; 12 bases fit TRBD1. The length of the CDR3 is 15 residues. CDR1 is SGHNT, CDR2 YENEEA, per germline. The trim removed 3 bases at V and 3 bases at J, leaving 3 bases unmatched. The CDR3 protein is CASSLGQGAYYEQYF. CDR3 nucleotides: TGTGCCAGCAGCTTGGGACAGGGGGCTTACTACGAGCAGTACTTC.

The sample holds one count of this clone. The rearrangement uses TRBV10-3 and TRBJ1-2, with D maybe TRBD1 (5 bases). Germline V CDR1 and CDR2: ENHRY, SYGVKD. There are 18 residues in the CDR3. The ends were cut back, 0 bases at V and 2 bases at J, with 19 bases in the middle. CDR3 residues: CAISESAARQGINYGYTF. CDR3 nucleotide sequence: TGTGCCATCAGTGAGTCGGCGGCCCGGCAGGGTATCAACTATGGCTACACCTTC.

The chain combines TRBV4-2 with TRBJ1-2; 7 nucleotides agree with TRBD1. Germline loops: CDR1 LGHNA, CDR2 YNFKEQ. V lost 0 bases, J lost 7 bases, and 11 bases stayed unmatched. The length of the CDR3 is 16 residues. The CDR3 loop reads CASSQEGQVLRGGYTF. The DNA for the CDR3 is TGTGCCAGCAGCCAAGAAGGACAGGTCCTACGGGGTGGCTACACCTTC.

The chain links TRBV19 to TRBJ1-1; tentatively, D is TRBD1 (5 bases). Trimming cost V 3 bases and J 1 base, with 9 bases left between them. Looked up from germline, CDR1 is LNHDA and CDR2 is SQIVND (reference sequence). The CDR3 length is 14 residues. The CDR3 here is CASSMGRKNTEAFF. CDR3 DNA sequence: TGTGCCAGTAGTATGGGGCGGAAGAACACTGAAGCTTTCTTT.

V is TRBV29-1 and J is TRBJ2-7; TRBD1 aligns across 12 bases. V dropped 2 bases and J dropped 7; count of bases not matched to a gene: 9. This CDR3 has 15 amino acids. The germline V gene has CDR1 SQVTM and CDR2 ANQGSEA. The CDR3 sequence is CSVEITGQGAEEQYF. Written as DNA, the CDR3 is TGCAGCGTTGAAATTACGGGACAGGGGGCGGAAGAGCAGTACTTC.

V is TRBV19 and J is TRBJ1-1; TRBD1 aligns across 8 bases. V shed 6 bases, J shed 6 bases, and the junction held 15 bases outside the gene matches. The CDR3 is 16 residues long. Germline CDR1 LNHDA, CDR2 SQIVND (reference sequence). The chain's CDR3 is CASRRQGSLGDSEAFF. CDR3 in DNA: TGTGCCAGTAGGCGACAGGGGAGTTTGGGGGACTCTGAAGCTTTCTTT.

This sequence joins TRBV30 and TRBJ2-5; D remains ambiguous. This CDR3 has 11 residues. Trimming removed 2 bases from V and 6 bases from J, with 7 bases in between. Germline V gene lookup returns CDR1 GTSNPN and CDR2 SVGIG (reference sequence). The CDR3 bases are TGTGCCTGGAGTTCTAGAAAGACCCAGTACTTC. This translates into CAWSSRKTQYF. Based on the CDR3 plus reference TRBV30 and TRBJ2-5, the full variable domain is SQTIHQWPATLVQPVGSPLSLECTVEGTSNPNLYWYRQAAGRGLQLLFYSVGIGQISSEVPQNLSASRPQDRQFILSSKKLLLSDSGFYLCAWSSRKTQYFGPGTRLLVL.

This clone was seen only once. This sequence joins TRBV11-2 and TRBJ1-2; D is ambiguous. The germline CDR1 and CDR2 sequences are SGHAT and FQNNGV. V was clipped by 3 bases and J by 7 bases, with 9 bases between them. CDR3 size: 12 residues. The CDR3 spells CASSLLNSGYTF. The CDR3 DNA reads TGTGCCAGCAGCTTGCTAAACAGTGGCTACACCTTC.

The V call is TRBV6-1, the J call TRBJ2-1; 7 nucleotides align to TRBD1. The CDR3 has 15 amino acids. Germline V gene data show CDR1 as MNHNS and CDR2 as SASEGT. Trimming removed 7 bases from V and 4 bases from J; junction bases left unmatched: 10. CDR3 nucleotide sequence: TGTGCCAGCACTCTCCGGGACAGTAAATACAATGAGCAGTTCTTC. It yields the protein CASTLRDSKYNEQFF.

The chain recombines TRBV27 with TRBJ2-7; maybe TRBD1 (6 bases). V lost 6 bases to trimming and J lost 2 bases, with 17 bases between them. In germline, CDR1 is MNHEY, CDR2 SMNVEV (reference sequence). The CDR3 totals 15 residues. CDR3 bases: TGTGCCAGCAGCTATCAGGCCAGGGGCCCCTACGAGCAGTACTTC. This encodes CASSYQARGPYEQYF.

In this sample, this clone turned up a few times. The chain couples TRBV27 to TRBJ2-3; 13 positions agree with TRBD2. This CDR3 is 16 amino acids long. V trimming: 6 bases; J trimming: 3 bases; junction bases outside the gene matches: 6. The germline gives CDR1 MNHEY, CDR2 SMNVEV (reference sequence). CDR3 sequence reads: CASRRLAGGRTDTQYF. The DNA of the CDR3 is TGTGCCAGCAGGCGACTAGCGGGAGGAAGGACAGATACGCAGTATTTT.

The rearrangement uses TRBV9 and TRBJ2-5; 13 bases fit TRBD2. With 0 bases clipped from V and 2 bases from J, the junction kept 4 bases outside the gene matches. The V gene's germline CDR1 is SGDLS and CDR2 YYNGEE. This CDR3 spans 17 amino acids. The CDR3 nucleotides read TGTGCCAGCAGCGTAGGACTAGCGGGAGGAAGACAAGAGACCCAGTACTTC. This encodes CASSVGLAGGRQETQYF.

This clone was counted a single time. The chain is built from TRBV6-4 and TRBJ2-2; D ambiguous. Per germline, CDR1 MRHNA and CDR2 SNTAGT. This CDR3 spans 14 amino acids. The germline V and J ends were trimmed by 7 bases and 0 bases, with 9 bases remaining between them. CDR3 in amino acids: CASTPSANTGELFF. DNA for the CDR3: TGTGCCAGCACCCCCTCGGCGAACACCGGGGAGCTGTTTTTT.

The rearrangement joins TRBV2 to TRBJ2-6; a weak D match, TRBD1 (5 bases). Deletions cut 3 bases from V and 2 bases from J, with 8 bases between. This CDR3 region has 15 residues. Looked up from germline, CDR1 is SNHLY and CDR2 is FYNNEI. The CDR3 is CASSEVRAGANVLTF. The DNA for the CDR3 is TGTGCCAGCAGTGAGGTCAGGGCTGGGGCCAACGTCCTGACTTTC.

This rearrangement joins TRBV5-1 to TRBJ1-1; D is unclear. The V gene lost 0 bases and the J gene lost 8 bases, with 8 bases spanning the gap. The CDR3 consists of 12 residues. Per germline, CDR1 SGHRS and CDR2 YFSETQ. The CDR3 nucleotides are TGCGCCAGCAGCTTGGAGTCGGGAGAAGCTTTCTTT. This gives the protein CASSLESGEAFF.